The rows below give T cell receptor beta chains drawn from one sample of a study of beta chain features in type 1 diabetes. Assay used: immunoSEQ multiplex PCR; TCRdb lists only in-frame clones, some missing. The table has hundreds of thousands of clones, roughly 13% seen once. Material: naive CD4+ T cells from blood. The receptor set was obtained from a young man with type 1 diabetes. The CDR3 runs from the conserved cysteine through the conserved F or W. A D gene is named only where the DNA matches it firmly. Rows may omit the clone size; those that give it use once, few, many or a size class.

clone size,J gene,V gene,D gene,CDR3 DNA,CDR3 protein
NA,TRBJ2-7,TRBV27,NA,TGTGCCAGCAGTTTATCGCGGCAGGGGTGGGAGCAGTACTTC,CASSLSRQGWEQYF
NA,TRBJ1-2,TRBV29-1,TRBD1,TGCAGCACGACCACAGACAGGGGGCGAGGTCATGGCTACACCTTC,CSTTTDRGRGHGYTF
few,TRBJ1-2,TRBV9,TRBD1,TGTGCCAGCAGCGTACCGGGACAGGTCGATGGCTACACCTTC,CASSVPGQVDGYTF
NA,TRBJ2-2,TRBV11-2,NA,TGTGCCAGCAGCTTAAGGAGGGACACCGGGGAGCTGTTTTTT,CASSLRRDTGELFF
few,TRBJ1-2,TRBV5-6,NA,TGTGCCAGCACCTCTCAGCACCGGGGTGGCTACACCTTC,CASTSQHRGGYTF
NA,TRBJ2-5,TRBV6-1,TRBD2,TGTGCCAGCAGCTGGCGGGGGGGCGAAGAGACCCAGTACTTC,CASSWRGGEETQYF
NA,TRBJ2-2,TRBV9,NA,TGTGCCAGCAGCGTAGCATCCGGGGACAATACCGGGGAGCTGTTTTTT,CASSVASGDNTGELFF
NA,TRBJ2-3,TRBV10-3,TRBD1,TGTGCCATCAGTGGTTGGGACAGGGATACGGGTACGCAGTATTTT,CAISGWDRDTGTQYF
NA,TRBJ2-2,TRBV5-6,NA,TGTGCCAGCAGCTTGGAAGGTCGAGGTAGAACTGGGGAGCTGTTTTTT,CASSLEGRGRTGELFF
NA,TRBJ2-7,TRBV14,NA,TGTGCCAGCAGCCGAGGATGGAAGACGTCCTACGAGCAGTACTTC,CASSRGWKTSYEQYF
few,TRBJ2-3,TRBV5-1,TRBD1,TGCGCCAGCAGCTCGGGGACAGGGGGCACAGATACGCAGTATTTT,CASSSGTGGTDTQYF
NA,TRBJ1-2,TRBV6-5,NA,TGTGCCAGCAGTTACGGGTCACCACTGAATGGCTACACCTTC,CASSYGSPLNGYTF
NA,TRBJ1-6,TRBV30,NA,TGTGCCTGGAGTGTCGGGGAACCCCTCCACTTT,CAWSVGEPLHF
few,TRBJ2-5,TRBV7-2,NA,TGTGCCAGCAGAAGGGGCGGCGGGGAGACCCAGTACTTC,CASRRGGGETQYF
NA,TRBJ1-5,TRBV5-4,TRBD1,TGTGCCAGCAGCTACGACAGGGGGCAAATTCAGCCCCAGCATTTT,CASSYDRGQIQPQHF
NA,TRBJ1-1,TRBV18,NA,TGTGCCAGCTCACCTTCTGTAGGGGCAGGTACTGAAGCTTTCTTT,CASSPSVGAGTEAFF
few,TRBJ1-2,TRBV7-2,NA,TGTGCCAGCAGCTCGGACGGGCACTATGGCTACACCTTC,CASSSDGHYGYTF
NA,TRBJ1-1,TRBV7-9,NA,TGTGCCAGCAGCTTCCAGGCGAACACTGAAGCTTTCTTT,CASSFQANTEAFF
NA,TRBJ2-5,TRBV4-1,NA,TGCGCCAGCAGCCCCCTTCCCCCCAGGGGGGAAGGGGAGACCCAGTACTTC,CASSPLPPRGEGETQYF
NA,TRBJ2-5,TRBV5-1,TRBD2,TGCGCCAGCAGCCCGACTAGCGGGGGGGCTAAAGAGACCCAGTACTTC,CASSPTSGGAKETQYF
few,TRBJ1-1,TRBV6-6,NA,TGTGCCAGCAGTTACGGGGGAAACACTGAAGCTTTCTTT,CASSYGGNTEAFF
NA,TRBJ1-1,TRBV30,NA,TGTGCCTGGGTTACAGGACGGGACACTGAAGCTTTCTTT,CAWVTGRDTEAFF
NA,TRBJ2-5,TRBV30,TRBD2,TGTGCCTGGAGTCCTGGGACTAGATCGCGGGGAGTTCAAGAGACCCAGTACTTC,CAWSPGTRSRGVQETQYF
few,TRBJ1-2,TRBV30,NA,TGTGCCTGGAGTCCCCTCGAGGGGCACGGCTATGGCTACACCTTC,CAWSPLEGHGYGYTF
few,TRBJ2-7,TRBV2,TRBD1,TGTGCCAGCAGAATGACAGGGATGAAGGAGCAGTACTTC,CASRMTGMKEQYF
few,TRBJ2-5,TRBV27,NA,TGTGCCAGCAGTTTTTGGGGGGAGACCCAGTACTTC,CASSFWGETQYF
few,TRBJ1-1,TRBV6-1,NA,TGTGCCAGCAGCCCACTGAATCGCGAGGCTGAAGCTTTCTTT,CASSPLNREAEAFF
NA,TRBJ1-1,TRBV4-2,TRBD1,TGTGCCAGCAGCCAAGACTACAGGGGGGGTGAAGCTTTCTTT,CASSQDYRGGEAFF
NA,TRBJ1-1,TRBV7-6,NA,TGTGCCAGCAGCCTAGACCAGAGCGCCACTGAAGCTTTCTTT,CASSLDQSATEAFF
few,TRBJ2-7,TRBV5-4,NA,TGTGCCAGCAGCTTTTCGACTAACGAGCAGTACTTC,CASSFSTNEQYF
NA,TRBJ1-3,TRBV18,TRBD1,TGTGCCAGCTCCGCGGACAGGGGACCTGGAAACACCATATATTTT,CASSADRGPGNTIYF
few,TRBJ2-7,TRBV18,NA,TGTGCCAGCTCAGTAGAAACAGAGCAGTACTTC,CASSVETEQYF
NA,TRBJ2-5,TRBV5-1,NA,TGCGCCAGCAGCTCCCGGGGACAAGAGACCCAGTACTTC,CASSSRGQETQYF
few,TRBJ2-1,TRBV9,NA,TGTGCCAGCAGCGTAAGGGGGCTAGCGGCCAATGAGCAGTTCTTC,CASSVRGLAANEQFF
NA,TRBJ2-1,TRBV6-4,NA,TGTGCCAGCAGTGGATTGGGGAATGAGCAGTTCTTC,CASSGLGNEQFF
NA,TRBJ2-3,TRBV18,NA,TGTGCCAGCTCACCAGGCTCGCTAAACACAGATACGCAGTATTTT,CASSPGSLNTDTQYF
NA,TRBJ1-1,TRBV10-3,NA,TGTGCCATCATGAACACCCTGAACACTGAAGCTTTCTTT,CAIMNTLNTEAFF
once,TRBJ2-3,TRBV4-2,NA,TGTGCCAGCAGCCAAGACAGCACCGGGGTGACAGATACGCAGTATTTT,CASSQDSTGVTDTQYF
NA,TRBJ2-3,TRBV28,NA,TGTGCCAGCAGCACCGGGACGACCACAGATACGCAGTATTTT,CASSTGTTTDTQYF
NA,TRBJ2-1,TRBV6-5,TRBD2,TGTGCCAGCAGTTACTCGAGCGGGGGATTTGAGCAGTTCTTC,CASSYSSGGFEQFF
few,TRBJ2-3,TRBV12-5,TRBD2,TGTGCTAGTGGTGCGGGACTAGCGGGACCAGATACGCAGTATTTT,CASGAGLAGPDTQYF
NA,TRBJ2-4,TRBV18,NA,TGTGCCAGCTCACCTGGCCTCGGGGACGGGATCAAAAACATTCAGTACTTC,CASSPGLGDGIKNIQYF
once,TRBJ2-5,TRBV6-6,TRBD1,TGTGCCAGTAACAGGGGGCGGGAGACCCAGTACTTC,CASNRGRETQYF
NA,TRBJ2-3,TRBV10-1,TRBD1,TGCGCCAGCAGTGAGGGACAGGGGGAATGTACGCAGTATTTT,CASSEGQGECTQYF